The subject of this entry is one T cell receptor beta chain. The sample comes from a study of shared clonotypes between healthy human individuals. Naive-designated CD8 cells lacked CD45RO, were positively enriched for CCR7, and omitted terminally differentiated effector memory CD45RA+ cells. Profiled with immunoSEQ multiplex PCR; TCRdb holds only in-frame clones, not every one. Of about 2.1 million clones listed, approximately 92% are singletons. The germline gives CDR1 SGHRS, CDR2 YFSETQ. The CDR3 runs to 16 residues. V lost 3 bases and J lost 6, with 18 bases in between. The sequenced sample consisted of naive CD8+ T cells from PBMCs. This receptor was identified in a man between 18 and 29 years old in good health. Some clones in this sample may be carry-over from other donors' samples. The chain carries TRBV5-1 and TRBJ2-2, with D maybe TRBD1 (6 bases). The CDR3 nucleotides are TGCGCCAGCAGCTGGGCGGACAGAGTGGCATCCGGGGAGCTGTTTTTT. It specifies CASSWADRVASGELFF.